The present T cell receptor (beta chain) was sequenced within a study of T cell responses to AZD1222 COVID-19 vaccine. Concerning this clone itself: Its antigen remains unidentified.

The table came from immunoSEQ multiplex PCR; TCRdb's copy has only in-frame clones and leaves some out. The repertoire has 100,000 to 150,000 clones, roughly 93% of them found once; the top ten carry 0.9% to 1.2%. Study observations and caveats: Repertoires were obtained only post-peak T cell response. Dominant CD4 TCR responses targeted spike regions 160-218 and 743-854.

Germline V gene data show CDR1 as GTSNPN and CDR2 as SVGIG (reference sequence). V lost 1 base and J 4 bases, leaving 14 bases between the germline ends. The CDR3 is 14 amino acids. The specimen was peripheral blood, collected 28 days after the second AZD1222 dose. This TCR was recovered from an adult who received the AZD1222 COVID-19 vaccine. This chain uses TRBV30 with TRBJ2-7, with D tentatively TRBD2 (6 bases). CDR3 nucleotide sequence: TGTGCCTGGAGTGATCCAGGGAGGTGGTACGAGCAGTACTTC. Translated, it gives CAWSDPGRWYEQYF.